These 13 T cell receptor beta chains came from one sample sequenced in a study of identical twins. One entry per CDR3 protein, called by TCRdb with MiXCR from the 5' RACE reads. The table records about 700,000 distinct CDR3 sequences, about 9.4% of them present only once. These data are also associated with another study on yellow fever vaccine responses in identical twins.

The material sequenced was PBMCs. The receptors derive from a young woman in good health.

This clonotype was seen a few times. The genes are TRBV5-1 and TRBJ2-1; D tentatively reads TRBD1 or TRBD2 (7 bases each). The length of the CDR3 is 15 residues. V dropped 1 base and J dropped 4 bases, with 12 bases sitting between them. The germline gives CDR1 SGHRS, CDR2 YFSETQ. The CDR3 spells CASSLSGTEYNEQFF. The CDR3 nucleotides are TGCGCCAGCAGCTTGAGCGGGACAGAGTACAATGAGCAGTTCTTC.

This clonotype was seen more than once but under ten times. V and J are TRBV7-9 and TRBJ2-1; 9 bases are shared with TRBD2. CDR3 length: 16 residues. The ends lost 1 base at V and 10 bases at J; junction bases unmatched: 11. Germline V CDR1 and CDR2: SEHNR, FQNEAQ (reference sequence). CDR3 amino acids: CASSLGGTSYRLEQFF. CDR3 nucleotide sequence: TGTGCCAGCAGCTTAGGCGGGACTAGCTATAGACTCGAGCAGTTCTTC.

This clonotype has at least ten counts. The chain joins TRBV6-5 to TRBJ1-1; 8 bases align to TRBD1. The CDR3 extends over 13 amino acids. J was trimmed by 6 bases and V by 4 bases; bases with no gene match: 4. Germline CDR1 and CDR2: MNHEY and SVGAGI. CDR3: CASSFRTGPEAFF. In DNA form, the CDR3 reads TGTGCCAGCAGTTTTAGGACAGGGCCTGAAGCTTTCTTT.

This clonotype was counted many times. In DNA, the CDR3 is TGCGCCAGCAGCTCCCCCGGCACAGATACGCAGTATTTT. Protein sequence: CASSSPGTDTQYF. The chain joins TRBV5-1 to TRBJ2-3; D gene unclear. The CDR3 consists of 13 residues. Trimming pared 3 bases from V and 1 base from J, leaving 6 bases between. CDR1 and CDR2 (germline): SGHRS, YFSETQ.

CDR3 coding DNA: TGCAGTGCTAGAGATCAGGGGGGCTTCTCCGAGCAGTACTTC. This codes for CSARDQGGFSEQYF. The chain recombines TRBV20-1 with TRBJ2-7, with D perhaps TRBD1 (7 bases). The CDR3 runs to 14 residues. V was clipped by 0 bases and J by 6 bases, with 15 bases between them. Germline CDR1 DFQATT, CDR2 SNEGSKA (reference sequence).

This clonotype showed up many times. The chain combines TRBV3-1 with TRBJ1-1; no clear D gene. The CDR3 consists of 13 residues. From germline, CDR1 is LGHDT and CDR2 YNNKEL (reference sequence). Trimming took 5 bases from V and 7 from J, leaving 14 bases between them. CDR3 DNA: TGTGCCAGCAGCGCGAGGTCGGGTATTGAAGCTTTCTTT. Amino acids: CASSARSGIEAFF.

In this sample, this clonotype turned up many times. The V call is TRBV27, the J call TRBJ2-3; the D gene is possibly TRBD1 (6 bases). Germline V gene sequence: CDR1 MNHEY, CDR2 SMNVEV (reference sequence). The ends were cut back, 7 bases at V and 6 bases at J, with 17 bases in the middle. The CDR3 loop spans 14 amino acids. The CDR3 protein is CASKFWTDKDTQYF. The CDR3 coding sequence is TGTGCCAGCAAATTCTGGACAGATAAGGATACGCAGTATTTT.

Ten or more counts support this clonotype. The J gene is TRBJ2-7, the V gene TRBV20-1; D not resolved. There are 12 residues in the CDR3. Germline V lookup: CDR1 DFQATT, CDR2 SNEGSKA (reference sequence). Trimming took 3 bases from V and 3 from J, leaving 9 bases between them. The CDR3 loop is CSASEGNYEQYF. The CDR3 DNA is TGCAGTGCTAGCGAAGGGAACTACGAGCAGTACTTC.

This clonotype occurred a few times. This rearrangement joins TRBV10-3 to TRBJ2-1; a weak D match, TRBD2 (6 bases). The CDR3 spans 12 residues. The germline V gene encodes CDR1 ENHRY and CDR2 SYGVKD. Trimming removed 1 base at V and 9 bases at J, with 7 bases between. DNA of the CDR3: TGTGCCATCAGTGAGTTGGGGGGTGAGCAGTTCTTC. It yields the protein CAISELGGEQFF.

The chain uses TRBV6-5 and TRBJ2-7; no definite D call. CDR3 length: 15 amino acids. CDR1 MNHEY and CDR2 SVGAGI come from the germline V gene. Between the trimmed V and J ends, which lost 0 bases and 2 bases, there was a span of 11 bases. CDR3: CASSYSSDTTYEQYF. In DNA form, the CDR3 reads TGTGCCAGCAGTTACTCGAGTGACACCACCTACGAGCAGTACTTC.

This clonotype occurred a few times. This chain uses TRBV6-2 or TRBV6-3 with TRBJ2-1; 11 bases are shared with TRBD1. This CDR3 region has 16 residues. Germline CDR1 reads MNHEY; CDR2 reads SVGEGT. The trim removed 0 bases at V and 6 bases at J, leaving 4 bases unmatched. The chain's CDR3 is CASSYSPGQGGNEQFF. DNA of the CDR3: TGTGCCAGCAGTTACTCCCCGGGACAGGGGGGCAATGAGCAGTTCTTC.

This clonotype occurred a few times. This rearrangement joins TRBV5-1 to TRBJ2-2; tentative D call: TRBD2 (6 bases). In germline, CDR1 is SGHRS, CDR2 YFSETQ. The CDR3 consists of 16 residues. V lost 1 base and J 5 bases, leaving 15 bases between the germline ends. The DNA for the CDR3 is TGCGCCAGCAGCTTGTCGGTTAGCGGTGGAACCGGGGAGCTGTTTTTT. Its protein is CASSLSVSGGTGELFF.

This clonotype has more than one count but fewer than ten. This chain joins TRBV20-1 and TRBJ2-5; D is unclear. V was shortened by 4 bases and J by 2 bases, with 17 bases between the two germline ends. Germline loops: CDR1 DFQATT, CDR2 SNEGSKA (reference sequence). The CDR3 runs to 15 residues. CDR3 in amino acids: CSATPLGFAQETQYF. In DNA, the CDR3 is TGCAGTGCTACCCCCTTGGGGTTCGCTCAAGAGACCCAGTACTTC.